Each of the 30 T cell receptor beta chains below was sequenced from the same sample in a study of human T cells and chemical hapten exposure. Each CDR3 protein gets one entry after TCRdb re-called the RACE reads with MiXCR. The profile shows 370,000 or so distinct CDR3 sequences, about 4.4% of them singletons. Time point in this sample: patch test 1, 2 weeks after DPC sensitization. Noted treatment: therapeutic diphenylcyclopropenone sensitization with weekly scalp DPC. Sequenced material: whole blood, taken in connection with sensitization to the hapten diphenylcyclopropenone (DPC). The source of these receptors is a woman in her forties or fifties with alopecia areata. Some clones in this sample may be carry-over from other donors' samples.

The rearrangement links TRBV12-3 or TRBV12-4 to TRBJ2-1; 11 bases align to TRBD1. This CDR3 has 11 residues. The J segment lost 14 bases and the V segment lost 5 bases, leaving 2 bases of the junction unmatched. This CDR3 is CASSRTGGKFF. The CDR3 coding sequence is TGTGCCAGCAGTCGGACAGGGGGCAAGTTCTTC.

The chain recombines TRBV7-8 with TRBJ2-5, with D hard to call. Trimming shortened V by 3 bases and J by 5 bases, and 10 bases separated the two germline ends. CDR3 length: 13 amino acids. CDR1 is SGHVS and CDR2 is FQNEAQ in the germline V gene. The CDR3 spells CASSFPYSETQYF. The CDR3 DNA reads TGTGCCAGCAGCTTCCCCTACTCGGAGACCCAGTACTTC.

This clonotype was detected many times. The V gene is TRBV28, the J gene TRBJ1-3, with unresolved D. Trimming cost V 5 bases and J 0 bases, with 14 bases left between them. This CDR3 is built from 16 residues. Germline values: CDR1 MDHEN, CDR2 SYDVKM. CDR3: CASSPLTVNSGNTIYF. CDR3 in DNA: TGTGCCAGCAGTCCGCTGACGGTAAACTCTGGAAACACCATATATTTT.

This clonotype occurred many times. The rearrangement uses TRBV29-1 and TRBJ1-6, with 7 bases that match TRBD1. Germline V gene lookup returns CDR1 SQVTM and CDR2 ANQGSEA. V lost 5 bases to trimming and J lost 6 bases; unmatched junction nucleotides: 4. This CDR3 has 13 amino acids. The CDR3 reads CSVRGTANSPLHF. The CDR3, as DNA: TGCAGCGTTAGGGGGACAGCTAATTCACCCCTCCACTTT.

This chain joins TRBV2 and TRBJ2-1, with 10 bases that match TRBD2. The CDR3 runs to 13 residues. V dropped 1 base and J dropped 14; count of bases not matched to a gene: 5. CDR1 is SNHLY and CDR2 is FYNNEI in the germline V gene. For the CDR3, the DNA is TGTGCCAGCAGTGAAGAGGTAGCGGGGGGAAAGTTCTTC. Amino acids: CASSEEVAGGKFF.

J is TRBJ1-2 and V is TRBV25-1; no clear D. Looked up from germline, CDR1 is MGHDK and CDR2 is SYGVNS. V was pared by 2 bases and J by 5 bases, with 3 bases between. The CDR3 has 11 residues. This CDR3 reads CASSEAYGYTF. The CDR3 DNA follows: TGTGCCAGCAGTGAAGCGTATGGCTACACCTTC.

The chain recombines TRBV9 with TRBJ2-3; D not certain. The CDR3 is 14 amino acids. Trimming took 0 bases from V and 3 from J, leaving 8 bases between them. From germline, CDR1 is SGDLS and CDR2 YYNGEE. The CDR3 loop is CASSVGPITDTQYF. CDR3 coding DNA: TGTGCCAGCAGCGTAGGACCGATAACAGATACGCAGTATTTT.

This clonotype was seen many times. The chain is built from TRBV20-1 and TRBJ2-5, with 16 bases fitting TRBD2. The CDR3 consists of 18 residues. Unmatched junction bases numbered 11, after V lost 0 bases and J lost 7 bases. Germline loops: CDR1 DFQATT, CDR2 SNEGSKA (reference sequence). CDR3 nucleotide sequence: TGCAGTGCTAGAGACGGGACTAGCGGGGGGGCTTCCAGGTGGACCCAGTACTTC. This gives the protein CSARDGTSGGASRWTQYF.

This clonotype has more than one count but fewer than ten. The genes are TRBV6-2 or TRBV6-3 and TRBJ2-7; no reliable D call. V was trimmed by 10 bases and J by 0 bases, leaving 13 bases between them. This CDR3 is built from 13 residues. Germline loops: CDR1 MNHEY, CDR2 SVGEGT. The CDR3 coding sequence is TGTGCCACTTCCCCCGGCCACTCCTACGAGCAGTACTTC. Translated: CATSPGHSYEQYF.

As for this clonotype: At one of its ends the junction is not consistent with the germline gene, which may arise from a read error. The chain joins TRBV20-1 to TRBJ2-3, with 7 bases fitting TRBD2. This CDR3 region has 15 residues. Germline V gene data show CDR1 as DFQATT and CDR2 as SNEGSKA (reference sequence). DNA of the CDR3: TGCGGTGCTTGCTTACTAGCGTTGAGCACAGATACGCAGTATTTT. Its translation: CGACLLALSTDTQYF.

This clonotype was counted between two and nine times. Here the CDR3 DNA reads TGTGCCAGCAGTTTAGAGGGGGTCCAGTACTTC. This codes for CASSLEGVQYF. The chain combines TRBV12-3 or TRBV12-4 with TRBJ2-5; possible D gene TRBD1, 6 bases. The CDR3 is made up of 11 amino acids. V lost 1 base and J lost 10, with 7 bases in between.

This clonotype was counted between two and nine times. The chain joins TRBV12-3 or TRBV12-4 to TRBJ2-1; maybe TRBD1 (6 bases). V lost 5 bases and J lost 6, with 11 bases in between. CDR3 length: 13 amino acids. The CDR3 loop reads CASSRTVSNEQFF. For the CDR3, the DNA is TGTGCCAGCAGTCGGACAGTTTCCAATGAGCAGTTCTTC.

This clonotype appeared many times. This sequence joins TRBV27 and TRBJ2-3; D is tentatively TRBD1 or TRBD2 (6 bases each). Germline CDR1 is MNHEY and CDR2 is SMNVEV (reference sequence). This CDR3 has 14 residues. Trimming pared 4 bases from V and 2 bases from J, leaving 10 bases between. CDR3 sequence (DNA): TGTGCCAGCAGTTGGGGGGCCATCACAGATACGCAGTATTTT. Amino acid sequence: CASSWGAITDTQYF.

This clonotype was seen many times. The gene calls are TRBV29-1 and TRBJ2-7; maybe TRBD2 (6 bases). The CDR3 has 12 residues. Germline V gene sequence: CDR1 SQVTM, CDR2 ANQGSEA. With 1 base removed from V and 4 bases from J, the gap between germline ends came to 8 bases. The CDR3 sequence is CSVEGSGYEQYF. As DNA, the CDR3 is TGCAGCGTTGAAGGCAGCGGGTACGAGCAGTACTTC.

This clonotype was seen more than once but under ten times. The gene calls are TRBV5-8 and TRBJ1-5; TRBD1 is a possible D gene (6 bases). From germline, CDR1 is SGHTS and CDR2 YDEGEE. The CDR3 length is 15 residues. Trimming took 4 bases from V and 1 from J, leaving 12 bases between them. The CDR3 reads CASSTGQRSNQPQHF. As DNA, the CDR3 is TGTGCCAGCAGCACTGGACAGCGGAGCAATCAGCCCCAGCATTTT.

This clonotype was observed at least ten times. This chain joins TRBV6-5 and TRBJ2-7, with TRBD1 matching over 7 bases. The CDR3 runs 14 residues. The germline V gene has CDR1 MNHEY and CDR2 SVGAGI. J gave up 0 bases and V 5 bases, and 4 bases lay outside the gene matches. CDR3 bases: TGTGCCAGCAGTAACCGGGACAGCTCCTACGAGCAGTACTTC. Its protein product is CASSNRDSSYEQYF.

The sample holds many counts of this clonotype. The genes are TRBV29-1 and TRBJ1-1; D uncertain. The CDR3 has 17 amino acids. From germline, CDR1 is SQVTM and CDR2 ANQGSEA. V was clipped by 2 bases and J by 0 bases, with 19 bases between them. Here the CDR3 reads CSVETVRSGDMNTEAFF. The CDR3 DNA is TGCAGCGTTGAAACCGTGCGGTCGGGAGATATGAACACTGAAGCTTTCTTT.

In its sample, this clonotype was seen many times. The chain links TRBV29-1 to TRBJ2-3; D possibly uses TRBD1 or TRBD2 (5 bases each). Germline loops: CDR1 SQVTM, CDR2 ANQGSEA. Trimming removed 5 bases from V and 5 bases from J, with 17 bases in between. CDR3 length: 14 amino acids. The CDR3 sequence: CSVRRGASGDTQYF. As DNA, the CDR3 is TGCAGCGTTAGGCGAGGGGCATCGGGAGATACGCAGTATTTT.

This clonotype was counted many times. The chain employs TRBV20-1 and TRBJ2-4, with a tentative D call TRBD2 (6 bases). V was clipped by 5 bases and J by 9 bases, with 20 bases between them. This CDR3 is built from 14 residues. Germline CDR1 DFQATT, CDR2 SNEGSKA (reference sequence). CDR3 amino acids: CSAFPPAVGGIQYF. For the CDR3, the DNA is TGCAGTGCTTTCCCCCCCGCCGTCGGGGGCATTCAGTACTTC.

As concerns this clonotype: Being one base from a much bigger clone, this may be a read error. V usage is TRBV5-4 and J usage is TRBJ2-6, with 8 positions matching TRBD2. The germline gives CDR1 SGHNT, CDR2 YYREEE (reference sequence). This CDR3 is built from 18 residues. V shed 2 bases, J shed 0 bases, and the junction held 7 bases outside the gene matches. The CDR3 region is CASSFLQSGSSGANVLTF. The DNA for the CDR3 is TGTGCCAGCAGCTTCCTGCAAAGCGGGAGCTCTGGGGCCAACGTCCTGACTTTC.

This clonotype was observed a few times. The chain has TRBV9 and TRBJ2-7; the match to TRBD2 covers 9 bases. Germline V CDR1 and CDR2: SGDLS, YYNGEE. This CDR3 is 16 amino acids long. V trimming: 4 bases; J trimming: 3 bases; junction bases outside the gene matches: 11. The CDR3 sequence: CASSTRPSGTFYEQYF. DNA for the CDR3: TGTGCCAGCAGCACGAGACCTAGCGGGACCTTCTACGAGCAGTACTTC.

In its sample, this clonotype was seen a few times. CDR3 protein: CSARTSGVDIQYF. Here the CDR3 DNA reads TGCAGTGCCAGGACTAGCGGGGTAGACATTCAGTACTTC. The V call is TRBV20-1, the J call TRBJ2-4; 12 positions match TRBD2. The CDR3 runs to 13 residues. The germline CDR1 and CDR2 sequences are DFQATT and SNEGSKA (reference sequence). V gave up 6 bases and J gave up 8 bases; unmatched junction bases: 5.

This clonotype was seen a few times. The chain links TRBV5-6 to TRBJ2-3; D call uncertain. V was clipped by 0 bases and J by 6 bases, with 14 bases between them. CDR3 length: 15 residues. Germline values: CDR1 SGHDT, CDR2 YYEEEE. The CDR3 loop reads CASSLGRLTGDTQYF. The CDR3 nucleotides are TGTGCCAGCAGCTTGGGACGGCTAACCGGCGATACGCAGTATTTT.

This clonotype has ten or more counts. The CDR3 DNA is TGCAGTGCTTACAATTCCCTTTCTAGCACAGATACGCAGTATTTT. This codes for CSAYNSLSSTDTQYF. V and J are TRBV20-1 and TRBJ2-3; no clear D gene. CDR1 and CDR2 (germline): DFQATT, SNEGSKA (reference sequence). V was clipped by 5 bases and J by 0 bases, with 15 bases between them. CDR3 length: 15 residues.

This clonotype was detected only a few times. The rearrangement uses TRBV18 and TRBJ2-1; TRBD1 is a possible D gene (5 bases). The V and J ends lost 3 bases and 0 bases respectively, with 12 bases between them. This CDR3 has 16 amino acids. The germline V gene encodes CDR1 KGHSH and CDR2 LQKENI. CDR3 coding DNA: TGTGCCAGCTCACCGGACATCCAGAGCTCCTACAATGAGCAGTTCTTC. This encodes CASSPDIQSSYNEQFF. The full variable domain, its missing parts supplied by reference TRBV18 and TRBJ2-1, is NAGVMQNPRHLVRRRGQEARLRCSPMKGHSHVYWYRQLPEEGLKFMVYLQKENIIDESGMPKERFSAEFPKEGPSILRIQQVVRGDSAAYFCASSPDIQSSYNEQFFGPGTRLTVL.

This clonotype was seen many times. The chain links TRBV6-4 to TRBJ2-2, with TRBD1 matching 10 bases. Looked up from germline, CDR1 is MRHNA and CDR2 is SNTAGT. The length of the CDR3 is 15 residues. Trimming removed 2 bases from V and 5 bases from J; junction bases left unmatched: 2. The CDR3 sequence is CASSDQGQGTGELFF. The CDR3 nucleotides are TGTGCCAGCAGTGACCAGGGACAGGGGACCGGGGAGCTGTTTTTT.

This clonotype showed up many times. The CDR3 sequence is CSVDQISNYGYTF. For the CDR3, the DNA is TGCAGCGTTGACCAGATTTCTAACTATGGCTACACCTTC. This rearrangement joins TRBV29-1 to TRBJ1-2; the D is unclear. Trimming left V 3 bases short and J 0 bases short, with 8 bases between. The germline V gene encodes CDR1 SQVTM and CDR2 ANQGSEA. The CDR3 runs 13 residues.

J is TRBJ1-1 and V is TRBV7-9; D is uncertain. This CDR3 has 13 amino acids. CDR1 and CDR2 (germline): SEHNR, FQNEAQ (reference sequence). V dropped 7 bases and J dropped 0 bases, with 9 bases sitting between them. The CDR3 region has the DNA TGTGCCAGCATTGGGATACTGAACACTGAAGCTTTCTTT. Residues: CASIGILNTEAFF.

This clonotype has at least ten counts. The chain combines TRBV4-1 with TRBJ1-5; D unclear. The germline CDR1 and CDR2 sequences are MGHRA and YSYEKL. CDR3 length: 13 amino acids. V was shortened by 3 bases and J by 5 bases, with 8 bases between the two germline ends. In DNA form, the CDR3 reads TGCGCCAGCAGCCAGACAAGGGATCAGCCCCAGCATTTT. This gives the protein CASSQTRDQPQHF.

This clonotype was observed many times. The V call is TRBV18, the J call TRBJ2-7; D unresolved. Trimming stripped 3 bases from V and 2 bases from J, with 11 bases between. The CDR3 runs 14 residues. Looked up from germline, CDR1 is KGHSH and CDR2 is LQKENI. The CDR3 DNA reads TGTGCCAGCTCACCCCCTATCCGAACCTACGAGCAGTACTTC. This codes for CASSPPIRTYEQYF.